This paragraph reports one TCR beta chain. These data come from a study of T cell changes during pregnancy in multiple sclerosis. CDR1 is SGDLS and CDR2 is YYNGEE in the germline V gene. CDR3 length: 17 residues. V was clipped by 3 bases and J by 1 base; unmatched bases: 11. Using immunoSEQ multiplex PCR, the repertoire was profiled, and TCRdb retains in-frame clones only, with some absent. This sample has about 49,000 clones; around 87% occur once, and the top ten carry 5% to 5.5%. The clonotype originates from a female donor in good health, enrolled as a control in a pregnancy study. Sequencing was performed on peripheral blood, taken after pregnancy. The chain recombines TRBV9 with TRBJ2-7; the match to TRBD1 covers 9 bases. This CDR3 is CASSGTGETGRSYEQYF. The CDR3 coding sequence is TGTGCCAGCAGCGGGACAGGGGAGACAGGCAGGTCCTACGAGCAGTACTTC. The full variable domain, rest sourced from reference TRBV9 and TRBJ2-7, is DSGVTQTPKHLITATGQRVTLRCSPRSGDLSVYWYQQSLDQGLQFLIQYYNGEERAKGNILERFSAQQFPDLHSELNLSSLELGDSALYFCASSGTGETGRSYEQYFGPGTRLTVT.